These T cell receptor beta chains were read from a single sample in a study of shared clonotypes between healthy human individuals. Assay used: immunoSEQ multiplex PCR; TCRdb lists only in-frame clones, some missing. The data show some 1 million clones, with under 80% seen just once and approximately 1.3% held by the top ten. Sequenced material: memory CD4+ T cells sorted from blood. Receptor source: a young man in good health. Both conserved end residues are part of each CDR3. The D gene is left open where the match is weak. Not every row has a clone size; where given, it reads once, few, many or a size class.

d_gene: -; v_gene: TRBV9; j_gene: TRBJ1-3; abundance: -; CDR3nt: TGTGCCAGCAGCGCCTTAACAGGAAACACCATATATTTT; CDR3aa: CASSALTGNTIYF
d_gene: -; v_gene: TRBV6-1; j_gene: TRBJ1-6; abundance: -; CDR3nt: TGTGCCAGCAGCCTCGGACCTACCGGTTCACCCCTCCACTTT; CDR3aa: CASSLGPTGSPLHF
d_gene: -; v_gene: TRBV28; j_gene: TRBJ1-1; abundance: -; CDR3nt: TGTGCCGGGGGGCGGGGCACTGAAGCTTTCTTT; CDR3aa: CAGGRGTEAFF
d_gene: -; v_gene: TRBV18; j_gene: TRBJ2-1; abundance: -; CDR3nt: TGTGCCAGCTCACCACGCGGGCTATCCAATGAGCAGTTCTTC; CDR3aa: CASSPRGLSNEQFF
d_gene: -; v_gene: TRBV2; j_gene: TRBJ2-1; abundance: -; CDR3nt: TGTGCCAGCAGTGAGACTCGTGAGCAGTTCTTC; CDR3aa: CASSETREQFF
d_gene: -; v_gene: TRBV6-1; j_gene: TRBJ2-7; abundance: -; CDR3nt: TGTGCCAGCAGTGCCGACATTTTCTACGAGCAGTACTTC; CDR3aa: CASSADIFYEQYF
d_gene: TRBD1; v_gene: TRBV6-5; j_gene: TRBJ1-2; abundance: few; CDR3nt: TGTGCCAGCAGTTTGGGGACAGGCCCTCCCTATGGCTACACCTTC; CDR3aa: CASSLGTGPPYGYTF
d_gene: -; v_gene: TRBV15; j_gene: TRBJ2-7; abundance: -; CDR3nt: TGTGCCACCAGCAGAGCCGGGGGCTCCTACGAGCAGTACTTC; CDR3aa: CATSRAGGSYEQYF
d_gene: TRBD2; v_gene: TRBV5-1; j_gene: TRBJ2-7; abundance: -; CDR3nt: TGCGCCAGCAGCACAAGATCGCTAGCGGGGGGCCTTCTAGCCGAGCAGTACTTC; CDR3aa: CASSTRSLAGGLLAEQYF
d_gene: -; v_gene: TRBV7-2; j_gene: TRBJ2-3; abundance: -; CDR3nt: TGTGCCAGCAGCTTAACGCCGGGGGCGAACACAGATACGCAGTATTTT; CDR3aa: CASSLTPGANTDTQYF
d_gene: TRBD1; v_gene: TRBV7-3; j_gene: TRBJ1-2; abundance: -; CDR3nt: TGTGCCAGCAGCCAGGGGGATGGCGGCTACACCTTC; CDR3aa: CASSQGDGGYTF
d_gene: TRBD1; v_gene: TRBV7-9; j_gene: TRBJ2-3; abundance: -; CDR3nt: TGTGCCAGCAGCAGCGGGGGACAGGGGTACGATACGCAGTATTTT; CDR3aa: CASSSGGQGYDTQYF
d_gene: -; v_gene: TRBV27; j_gene: TRBJ1-4; abundance: -; CDR3nt: TGTGCCAGCAGTTTCAAACCTATGGGGGCAACTAATGAAAAACTGTTTTTT; CDR3aa: CASSFKPMGATNEKLFF
d_gene: TRBD2; v_gene: TRBV7-9; j_gene: TRBJ2-3; abundance: -; CDR3nt: TGTGCCAGCAGCGCTAGCGGGAGCCAGGGGGATACGCAGTATTTT; CDR3aa: CASSASGSQGDTQYF
d_gene: TRBD2; v_gene: TRBV9; j_gene: TRBJ2-5; abundance: few; CDR3nt: TGTGCCAGCAGCGTAGGAGGGACTAGCGGGAGAGTGGGGGAGACCCAGTACTTC; CDR3aa: CASSVGGTSGRVGETQYF
d_gene: TRBD1; v_gene: TRBV18; j_gene: TRBJ1-4; abundance: -; CDR3nt: TGTGCCAGCTCACCAGGGACAGGGAATGAAAAACTGTTTTTT; CDR3aa: CASSPGTGNEKLFF
d_gene: -; v_gene: TRBV30; j_gene: TRBJ2-1; abundance: few; CDR3nt: TGTGCTCTATGGGACCAAGCCTCCTACAATGAGCAGTTCTTC; CDR3aa: CALWDQASYNEQFF
d_gene: TRBD1; v_gene: TRBV23-1; j_gene: TRBJ1-2; abundance: -; CDR3nt: TGCGCCAGCAGTCAGCCCGAATGGGACAGGCCCTATGGCTACACCTTC; CDR3aa: CASSQPEWDRPYGYTF
d_gene: TRBD1; v_gene: TRBV12-5; j_gene: TRBJ2-1; abundance: -; CDR3nt: TGTGCTAGTGGTCAAGACAGGGGGAGGTACAATGAGCAGTTCTTC; CDR3aa: CASGQDRGRYNEQFF
d_gene: -; v_gene: TRBV5-1; j_gene: TRBJ2-3; abundance: -; CDR3nt: TGCGCCAGCAGCTTACAAGGGGGGGCAGATACGCAGTATTTT; CDR3aa: CASSLQGGADTQYF
d_gene: TRBD1; v_gene: TRBV25-1; j_gene: TRBJ2-5; abundance: once; CDR3nt: TGTGCCAGCAGTGGGCGACAGGGTTCTAAAGAGACCCAGTACTTC; CDR3aa: CASSGRQGSKETQYF
d_gene: -; v_gene: TRBV20-1; j_gene: TRBJ2-7; abundance: -; CDR3nt: TGCAGTGCCAAGACAACTTACGAGCAGTACTTC; CDR3aa: CSAKTTYEQYF
d_gene: TRBD1; v_gene: TRBV19; j_gene: TRBJ1-2; abundance: -; CDR3nt: TGTGCCAGTAGTCCGGGACAGGTTCACTACACCTTC; CDR3aa: CASSPGQVHYTF
d_gene: TRBD2; v_gene: TRBV4-2; j_gene: TRBJ2-5; abundance: -; CDR3nt: TGTGCCAGCAGCCTCGGGACTAGCGGGGGGACCCTAAAAGAGACCCAGTACTTC; CDR3aa: CASSLGTSGGTLKETQYF
d_gene: -; v_gene: TRBV5-6; j_gene: TRBJ2-5; abundance: -; CDR3nt: TGTGCCAGCAGCTTTTTAATTTGGACAACCGGGTACCAAGAGACCCAGTACTTC; CDR3aa: CASSFLIWTTGYQETQYF
d_gene: TRBD1; v_gene: TRBV23-1; j_gene: TRBJ1-2; abundance: many; CDR3nt: TGCGCCAGCAGTCAATCGCCGGGACAGAGGTGGGACTATGGCTACACCTTC; CDR3aa: CASSQSPGQRWDYGYTF
d_gene: TRBD1; v_gene: TRBV19; j_gene: TRBJ2-7; abundance: -; CDR3nt: TGTGCCAGTAGGGCTGGGCGGACAGGGAGCTCCTACGAGCAGTACTTC; CDR3aa: CASRAGRTGSSYEQYF
d_gene: -; v_gene: TRBV7-9; j_gene: TRBJ2-2; abundance: -; CDR3nt: TGTGCCAGCAGCTTAGCGAAGAACACCGGGGAGCTGTTTTTT; CDR3aa: CASSLAKNTGELFF
d_gene: -; v_gene: TRBV6-1; j_gene: TRBJ1-4; abundance: -; CDR3nt: TGTGCCAGCAGTGGGCAATCGAGTGAAAAACTGTTTTTT; CDR3aa: CASSGQSSEKLFF
d_gene: -; v_gene: TRBV7-8; j_gene: TRBJ1-4; abundance: -; CDR3nt: TGTGCCAGCAGCTTAGGACAGGCTGAAAAACTGTTTTTT; CDR3aa: CASSLGQAEKLFF
d_gene: TRBD2; v_gene: TRBV4-3; j_gene: TRBJ2-1; abundance: -; CDR3nt: TGCGCCAGCAGCCAAGGGGTATTCTTTAGCGGGAGGGAGTACAATGAGCAGTTCTTC; CDR3aa: CASSQGVFFSGREYNEQFF
d_gene: -; v_gene: TRBV11-2; j_gene: TRBJ2-5; abundance: once; CDR3nt: TGTGCCAGCAGCTCACAGAGGGAGACCCAGTACTTC; CDR3aa: CASSSQRETQYF
d_gene: TRBD1; v_gene: TRBV7-2; j_gene: TRBJ2-5; abundance: few; CDR3nt: TGTGCCAGCAGCTTAGTCCAGGGGGTCCAAGAGACCCAGTACTTC; CDR3aa: CASSLVQGVQETQYF
d_gene: TRBD1; v_gene: TRBV11-2; j_gene: TRBJ1-4; abundance: -; CDR3nt: TGTGCCAGCAGCTTACTAGGACAGGCTAATGAAAAACTGTTTTTT; CDR3aa: CASSLLGQANEKLFF
d_gene: -; v_gene: TRBV2; j_gene: TRBJ2-7; abundance: -; CDR3nt: TGTGCCAGCAGATACTCTCCGGGGGACTACGAGCAGTACTTC; CDR3aa: CASRYSPGDYEQYF
d_gene: TRBD1; v_gene: TRBV7-2; j_gene: TRBJ1-5; abundance: -; CDR3nt: TGTGCCAGCAGCTTGGACAGGGCGCAGCCCCAGCATTTT; CDR3aa: CASSLDRAQPQHF
d_gene: -; v_gene: TRBV4-1; j_gene: TRBJ1-4; abundance: -; CDR3nt: TGCGCCAGCAGCCAAGAAGGTGGGAAGGAGGAAAAACTGTTTTTT; CDR3aa: CASSQEGGKEEKLFF
d_gene: -; v_gene: TRBV6-1; j_gene: TRBJ2-7; abundance: many; CDR3nt: TGTGCCAGCAGTGAAATAGGGGGTGACCCCTACGAGCAGTACTTC; CDR3aa: CASSEIGGDPYEQYF
d_gene: TRBD1; v_gene: TRBV6-1; j_gene: TRBJ1-6; abundance: -; CDR3nt: TGTGCCAGCCTCAGACAGGGAATGACCAATTCACCCCTCCACTTT; CDR3aa: CASLRQGMTNSPLHF
d_gene: -; v_gene: TRBV19; j_gene: TRBJ1-3; abundance: -; CDR3nt: TGTGCCAGTAGTATAGAAGGGTTCGGCACCATATATTTT; CDR3aa: CASSIEGFGTIYF
d_gene: -; v_gene: TRBV6-5; j_gene: TRBJ2-7; abundance: few; CDR3nt: TGTGCCAGCAGTCCCGCACGTCAGCGCTCCTACGAGCAGTACTTC; CDR3aa: CASSPARQRSYEQYF
d_gene: -; v_gene: TRBV19; j_gene: TRBJ2-6; abundance: -; CDR3nt: TGTGCCAGTACCTGGAGGCAGTCTGGGGCCAACGTCCTGACTTTC; CDR3aa: CASTWRQSGANVLTF
d_gene: -; v_gene: TRBV18; j_gene: TRBJ2-1; abundance: -; CDR3nt: TGTGCCAGCTCACCACCGGGCTACAATGAGCAGTTCTTC; CDR3aa: CASSPPGYNEQFF
d_gene: TRBD2; v_gene: TRBV5-5; j_gene: TRBJ2-1; abundance: few; CDR3nt: TGTGCCAGCAGCCCGATGGCAGGACTAGCGGGAGTATCAGAGCAGTTCTTC; CDR3aa: CASSPMAGLAGVSEQFF
d_gene: TRBD2; v_gene: TRBV5-6; j_gene: TRBJ2-7; abundance: -; CDR3nt: TGTGCCAGCAGCCTTGTGATGGGGGGGACCTCCTACGAGCAGTACTTC; CDR3aa: CASSLVMGGTSYEQYF
d_gene: -; v_gene: TRBV7-2; j_gene: TRBJ1-2; abundance: -; CDR3nt: TGTGCCAGCAGCGACGGACATCGGGGCTACACCTTC; CDR3aa: CASSDGHRGYTF
d_gene: -; v_gene: TRBV4-1; j_gene: TRBJ1-1; abundance: few; CDR3nt: TGCGCCAGCAGCCAAGTTTTATCAGAGGGACGATTCTTT; CDR3aa: CASSQVLSEGRFF
d_gene: -; v_gene: TRBV6-5; j_gene: TRBJ2-7; abundance: -; CDR3nt: TGTGCCAGCAGTTACCGGGCCAGGGGTTACGAGCAGTACTTC; CDR3aa: CASSYRARGYEQYF
d_gene: -; v_gene: TRBV6-1; j_gene: TRBJ2-6; abundance: few; CDR3nt: TGTGCCAGCAGTAACGGGGCGCCGGGGGCCAACGTCCTGACTTTC; CDR3aa: CASSNGAPGANVLTF
d_gene: -; v_gene: TRBV5-1; j_gene: TRBJ2-6; abundance: many; CDR3nt: TGCGCCAGCACCCGAGGTGGGTACTCTGGGGCCAACGTCCTGACTTTC; CDR3aa: CASTRGGYSGANVLTF
d_gene: -; v_gene: TRBV5-4; j_gene: TRBJ2-3; abundance: -; CDR3nt: TGTGCCAGCAGCTTCCAGGCTAGCGACCCCACAGATACGCAGTATTTT; CDR3aa: CASSFQASDPTDTQYF
d_gene: -; v_gene: TRBV19; j_gene: TRBJ1-5; abundance: -; CDR3nt: TGTGCCAGTATTAGCGCTTTACGACATCAGCCCCAGCATTTT; CDR3aa: CASISALRHQPQHF
d_gene: TRBD1; v_gene: TRBV30; j_gene: TRBJ1-3; abundance: -; CDR3nt: TGTGCCTGGACAAAGACAGGGTATGCTGGAAACACCATATATTTT; CDR3aa: CAWTKTGYAGNTIYF